Reported below is one T cell receptor beta chain. Generated by immunoSEQ multiplex PCR, the TCRdb table keeps only in-frame clones and is missing some. The sample consists of tens of thousands of clones, about 88% of them appearing once. The CDR3 covers 17 residues. The V gene's germline CDR1 is MNHEY and CDR2 SMNVEV (reference sequence). V was shortened by 2 bases and J by 0 bases, with 11 bases between the two germline ends. The data are from a study of T cell changes during pregnancy in multiple sclerosis. The chain recombines TRBV27 with TRBJ2-6; unclear D gene. The origin of this receptor is a female donor with multiple sclerosis, enrolled in a pregnancy study. The input for sequencing was CD8+ T cells from peripheral blood mononuclear cells, taken before pregnancy. For the CDR3, the DNA is TGTGCCAGCAGTTTAGGGCTATCTTACTCTGGGGCCAACGTCCTGACTTTC. Amino acids: CASSLGLSYSGANVLTF.